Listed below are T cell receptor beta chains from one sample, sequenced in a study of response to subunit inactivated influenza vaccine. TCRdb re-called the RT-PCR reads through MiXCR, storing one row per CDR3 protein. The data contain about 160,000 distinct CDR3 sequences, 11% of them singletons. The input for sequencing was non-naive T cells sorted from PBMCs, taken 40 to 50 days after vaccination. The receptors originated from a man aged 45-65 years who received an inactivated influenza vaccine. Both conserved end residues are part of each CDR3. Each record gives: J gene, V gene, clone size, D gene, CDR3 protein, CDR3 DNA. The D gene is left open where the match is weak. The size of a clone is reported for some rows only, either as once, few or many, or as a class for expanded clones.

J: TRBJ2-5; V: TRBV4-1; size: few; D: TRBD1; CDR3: CASSQPGQGYETQYF; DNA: TGCGCCAGCAGCCAGCCGGGACAGGGGTACGAGACCCAGTACTTC
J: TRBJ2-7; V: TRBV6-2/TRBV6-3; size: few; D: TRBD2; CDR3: CASFGTSDSYEQYF; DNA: TGTGCCAGCTTCGGGACTAGCGACTCCTACGAGCAGTACTTC
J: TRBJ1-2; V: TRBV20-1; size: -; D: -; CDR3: CSAPDGYTF; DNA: TGCAGTGCCCCGGATGGCTACACCTTC
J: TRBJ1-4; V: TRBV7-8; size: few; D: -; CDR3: CASSLEGSNEKLFF; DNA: TGTGCCAGCAGCTTAGAAGGCAGTAATGAAAAACTGTTTTTT
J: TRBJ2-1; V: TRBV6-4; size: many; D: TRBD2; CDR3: CASRKRHQLAGGLYNEQFF; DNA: TGTGCCAGCAGAAAGAGACACCAACTAGCGGGGGGGCTGTACAATGAGCAGTTCTTC
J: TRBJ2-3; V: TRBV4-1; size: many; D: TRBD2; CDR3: CASSQVGTRPDTQYF; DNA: TGCGCCAGCAGCCAAGTCGGGACTAGGCCAGATACGCAGTATTTT
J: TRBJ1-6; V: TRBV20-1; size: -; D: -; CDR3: CSARDYRQINNSPLHF; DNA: TGCAGTGCTAGAGACTATCGACAGATTAATAATTCACCCCTCCACTTT
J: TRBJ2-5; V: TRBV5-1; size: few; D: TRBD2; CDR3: CASSLGGGSQETQYF; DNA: TGCGCCAGCAGCTTGGGCGGGGGGTCTCAAGAGACCCAGTACTTC
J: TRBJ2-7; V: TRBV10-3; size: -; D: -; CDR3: CAISGGTRYEQYF; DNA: TGTGCCATCAGTGGGGGGACTCGCTACGAGCAGTACTTC
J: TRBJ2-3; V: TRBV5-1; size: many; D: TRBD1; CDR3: CASSVGQGRDTQYF; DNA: TGCGCCAGCAGCGTGGGACAGGGGCGGGATACGCAGTATTTT
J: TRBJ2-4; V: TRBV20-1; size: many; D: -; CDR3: CSAGGGAGWAKNIQYF; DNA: TGCAGTGCAGGGGGAGGAGCGGGATGGGCCAAAAACATTCAGTACTTC
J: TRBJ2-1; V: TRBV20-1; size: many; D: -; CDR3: CSAVSWGNEQFF; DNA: TGCAGTGCTGTCTCATGGGGGAATGAGCAGTTCTTC
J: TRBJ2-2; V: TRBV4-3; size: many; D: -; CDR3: CASSQVPYSTPGELFF; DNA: TGCGCCAGCAGCCAAGTCCCCTATTCCACCCCCGGGGAGCTGTTTTTT
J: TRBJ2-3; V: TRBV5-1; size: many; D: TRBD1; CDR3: CASSLDGTGGPDTQYF; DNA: TGCGCCAGCAGCTTGGACGGGACAGGGGGCCCAGATACGCAGTATTTT
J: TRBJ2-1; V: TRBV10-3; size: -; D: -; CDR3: CAISESGTYNEQFF; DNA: TGTGCCATCAGTGAGTCAGGTACTTACAATGAGCAGTTCTTC
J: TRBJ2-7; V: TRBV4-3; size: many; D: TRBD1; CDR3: CASSQDGGQGTYEQYF; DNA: TGCGCCAGCAGCCAAGATGGGGGACAGGGGACCTACGAGCAGTACTTC
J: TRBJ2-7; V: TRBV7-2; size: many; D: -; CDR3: CASSLGFSLAYEQYF; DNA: TGTGCCAGCAGCTTAGGGTTTAGCTTAGCCTACGAGCAGTACTTC
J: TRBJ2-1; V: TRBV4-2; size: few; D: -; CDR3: CASSQVTGNEQFF; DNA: TGTGCCAGCAGCCAAGTGACAGGTAATGAGCAGTTCTTC
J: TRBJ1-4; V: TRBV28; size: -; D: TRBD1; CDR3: CASSTQGAGEKLFF; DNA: TGTGCCAGCAGCACCCAGGGGGCAGGTGAAAAACTGTTTTTT
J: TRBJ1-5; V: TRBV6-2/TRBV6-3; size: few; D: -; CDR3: CASKPTWGTSNQPQHF; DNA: TGTGCCAGCAAACCCACTTGGGGTACCAGCAATCAGCCCCAGCATTTT
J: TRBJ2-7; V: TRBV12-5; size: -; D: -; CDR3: CATSQQASFTYEQYF; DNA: TGTGCCACCTCCCAGCAGGCGTCTTTTACCTACGAGCAGTACTTC
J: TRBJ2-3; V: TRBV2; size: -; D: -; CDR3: CASMPPASTDTQYF; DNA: TGTGCCAGCATGCCACCTGCTAGCACAGATACGCAGTATTTT
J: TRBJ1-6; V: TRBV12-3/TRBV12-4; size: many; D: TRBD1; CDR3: CASSGTVSPLHF; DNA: TGTGCCAGCAGTGGGACAGTTTCACCCCTCCACTTT
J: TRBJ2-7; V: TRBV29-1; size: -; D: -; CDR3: CSAQDRSPGEQYF; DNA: TGCAGCGCCCAGGACAGATCCCCCGGGGAGCAGTACTTC
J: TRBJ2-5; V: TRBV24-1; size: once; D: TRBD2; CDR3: CATRSGGGETQYF; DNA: TGTGCCACCAGGAGCGGGGGTGGGGAGACCCAGTACTTC
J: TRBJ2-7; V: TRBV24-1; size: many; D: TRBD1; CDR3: CATSDWGTGSEQYF; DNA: TGTGCCACCAGTGATTGGGGGACAGGGAGCGAGCAGTACTTC
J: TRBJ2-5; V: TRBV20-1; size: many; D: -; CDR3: CSARDPGRETQYF; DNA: TGCAGTGCTAGAGATCCAGGGCGAGAGACCCAGTACTTC
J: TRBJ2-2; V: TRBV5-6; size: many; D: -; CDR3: CASSLVQGIGELFF; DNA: TGTGCCAGCAGCTTGGTGCAGGGGATCGGGGAGCTGTTTTTT
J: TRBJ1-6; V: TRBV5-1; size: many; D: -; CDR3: CASSRAGTRNSPLHF; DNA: TGCGCCAGCAGCAGAGCCGGGACTCGAAATTCACCCCTCCACTTT
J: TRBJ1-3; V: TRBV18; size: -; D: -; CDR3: CASSPPGRFRSGNTIYF; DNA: TGTGCCAGCTCACCGCCCGGACGGTTTAGGTCTGGAAACACCATATATTTT
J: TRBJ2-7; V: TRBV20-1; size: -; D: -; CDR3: CSARAGQAEQYF; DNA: TGCAGTGCTAGAGCAGGGCAGGCCGAGCAGTACTTC
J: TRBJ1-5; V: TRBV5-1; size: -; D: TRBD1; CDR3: CASSSTGIGNQPQHF; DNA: TGCGCCAGCTCTTCGACAGGGATTGGGAATCAGCCCCAGCATTTT